This TCR beta chain was found in a study of molecular identifiers for immune sequencing clone quantification. In the study overall: Four portions were sequenced after RNA from roughly 18,000 or 92,000 naive CD8 cells was split five ways in replicates.

V trimming: 5 bases; J trimming: 1 base; junction bases outside the gene matches: 15. Germline V lookup: CDR1 SQVTM, CDR2 ANQGSEA. The CDR3 covers 17 residues. TCRdb reprocessed the PCR reads via MiXCR and lists one record per CDR3 protein. The sample consists of 300,000 to 400,000 distinct CDR3 sequences, about 23% of them appearing once. This clonotype showed up many times. This TCR derives from a human donor in good health. Some libraries in this study had Jurkat cell RNA spiked in. The V and J genes are TRBV29-1 and TRBJ2-3; TRBD2 agrees at 7 bases. Material for sequencing was naive CD8+ T cells from blood, with Jurkat cell RNA spiked in. Subset defined: FACS-sorted CD8+CD4-CCR7+CD45RA+ naive T cells. The CDR3 sequence is CSVCPRSGGRGTDTQYF. CDR3 nucleotides: TGCAGCGTTTGCCCCCGGTCTGGCGGGAGAGGCACAGATACGCAGTATTTT.